These 10 T cell receptor beta chains originate from one sample sequenced in a study of post-analysis software for immune sequencing data. The study's findings and limits: Included in a set of a handful of TRBV segments more frequent in patients than controls were TRBV5-6, TRBV5-1 and TRBV20-1.

These receptors' targets are unknown. Presence of unique molecular identifiers characterized the TCR beta cDNA libraries. TCRdb analysed the PCR reads with MiXCR anew, one entry per CDR3 protein. The repertoire holds 750,000 to 950,000 distinct CDR3 sequences, with about 53% as singletons. The sequenced sample was blood. These receptors all stem from a girl under 18 with multiple sclerosis.

J is TRBJ2-1 and V is TRBV9; 8 bases are shared with TRBD2. The CDR3 totals 16 residues. Germline CDR1 reads SGDLS; CDR2 reads YYNGEE. With V trimmed by 3 bases and J by 0 bases, 5 bases remained unmatched. CDR3: CASSGTSPSSYNEQFF. In DNA form, the CDR3 reads TGTGCCAGCAGCGGGACTAGCCCTAGCTCCTACAATGAGCAGTTCTTC.

The V call is TRBV9, the J call TRBJ2-1, with 12 bases that match TRBD2. CDR1 is SGDLS, CDR2 YYNGEE, per germline. Trimming at V came to 0 bases and at J to 9 bases, leaving 4 bases not matched to a gene. CDR3 size: 15 residues. This CDR3 is CASSVVLAGGTEQFF. Here the CDR3 DNA reads TGTGCCAGCAGCGTAGTGCTAGCGGGAGGGACTGAGCAGTTCTTC.

The DNA for the CDR3 is TGTGCCAGCAGTCCGACAGGTATCGAGCAGTACTTC. Translated: CASSPTGIEQYF. This sequence joins TRBV6-6 and TRBJ2-4, with D maybe TRBD1 (6 bases). Gene TRBJ2-7 matches the end of the DNA better, so the J call may be wrong. This CDR3 contains 12 residues. The germline CDR1 and CDR2 sequences are MNHNY and SVGAGI (reference sequence).

This sequence joins TRBV20-1 and TRBJ1-2; 10 bases agree with TRBD1. The CDR3 has 18 amino acids. The J segment lost 8 bases and the V segment lost 0 bases, leaving 18 bases of the junction unmatched. Germline V gene sequence: CDR1 DFQATT, CDR2 SNEGSKA (reference sequence). CDR3 nucleotide sequence: TGCAGTGCTAGAGATTTACGGGACAGGGGAAGAGGCTCGGAAGGCTACACCTTC. As protein: CSARDLRDRGRGSEGYTF.

V gene TRBV29-1 combines with J gene TRBJ1-2; no clear D gene. The germline V gene has CDR1 SQVTM and CDR2 ANQGSEA. V lost 5 bases, J lost 7 bases, and 11 bases lay in between. The length of the CDR3 is 11 residues. The CDR3 nucleotides read TGCAGCGTTTACGGGTTCCGTGGCTACACCTTC. It specifies CSVYGFRGYTF. The full variable domain, completed using reference TRBV29-1 and TRBJ1-2, is SAVISQKPSRDICQRGTSLTIQCQVDSQVTMMFWYRQQPGQSLTLIATANQGSEATYESGFVIDKFPISRPNLTFSTLTVSNMSPEDSSIYLCSVYGFRGYTFGSGTRLTVV.

This chain joins TRBV12-3 or TRBV12-4 and TRBJ1-5, with unresolved D. Between the trimmed V and J ends, which lost 1 base and 6 bases, there was a span of 16 bases. This CDR3 contains 16 residues. The CDR3 is CASSLGAGARTQPQHF. CDR3 nucleotides: TGTGCCAGCAGTTTAGGTGCAGGAGCTCGAACTCAGCCCCAGCATTTT.

As regards this clonotype: At one end, the junction sequence differs from germline, possibly due to a read error. J is TRBJ2-7 and V is TRBV27; 8 bases match TRBD2. Per the germline V gene, CDR1 is MNHEY and CDR2 is SMNVEV (reference sequence). The CDR3 is 16 residues long. For the CDR3, the DNA is TGTGCCAGCACCTCGAGAGCGGGGGCGGGCTCCTGCGAGCAGTACTTC. This sequence encodes CASTSRAGAGSCEQYF.

CDR3 in amino acids: CASSLRRGLPQETQYF. For the CDR3, the DNA is TGTGCCAGCAGCTTACGGCGGGGACTACCTCAAGAGACCCAGTACTTC. V gene TRBV7-2 combines with J gene TRBJ2-5, with 7 bases matching TRBD2. Unmatched junction bases numbered 8, after V lost 2 bases and J lost 2 bases. Germline V gives CDR1 SGHTA, CDR2 FQGNSA. This CDR3 is built from 16 residues.

This chain joins TRBV14 and TRBJ2-3; no definite D call. CDR1 and CDR2 (germline): SGHDN, FVKESK. V was shortened by 4 bases and J by 1 base, with 6 bases between the two germline ends. The CDR3 consists of 13 residues. CDR3 in DNA: TGTGCCAGCAGCCGGATTGGCACAGATACGCAGTATTTT. It codes for CASSRIGTDTQYF.

The chain links TRBV5-1 to TRBJ1-2; no clear D gene. CDR1 is SGHRS, CDR2 YFSETQ, per germline. The CDR3 has 13 amino acids. The germline V and J ends were trimmed by 1 base and 3 bases, with 7 bases remaining between them. The CDR3 DNA reads TGCGCCAGCAGCTTGAGGGCGGACTATGGCTACACCTTC. Translating it yields CASSLRADYGYTF.